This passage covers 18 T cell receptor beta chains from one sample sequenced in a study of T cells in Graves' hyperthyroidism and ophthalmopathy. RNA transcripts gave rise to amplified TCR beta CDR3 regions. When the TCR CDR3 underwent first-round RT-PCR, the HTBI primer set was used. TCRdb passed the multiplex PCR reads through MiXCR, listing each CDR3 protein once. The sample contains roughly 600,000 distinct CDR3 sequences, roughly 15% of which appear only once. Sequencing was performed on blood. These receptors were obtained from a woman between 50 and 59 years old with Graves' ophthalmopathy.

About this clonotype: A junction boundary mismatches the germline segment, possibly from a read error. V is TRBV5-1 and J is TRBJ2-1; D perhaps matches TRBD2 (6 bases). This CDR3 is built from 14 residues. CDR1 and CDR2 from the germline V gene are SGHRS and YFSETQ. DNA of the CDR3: TGTGCCAGCAGCTTGGTAGCGGAGGACAATGAGCAGTTCTTC. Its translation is CASSLVAEDNEQFF.

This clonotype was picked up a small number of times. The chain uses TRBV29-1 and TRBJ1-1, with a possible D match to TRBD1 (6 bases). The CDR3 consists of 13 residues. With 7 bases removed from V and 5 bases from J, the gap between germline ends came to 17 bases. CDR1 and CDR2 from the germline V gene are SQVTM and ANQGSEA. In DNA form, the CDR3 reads TGCAGCGCTGCGATGGGGGCTGGTACTGAAGCTTTCTTT. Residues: CSAAMGAGTEAFF.

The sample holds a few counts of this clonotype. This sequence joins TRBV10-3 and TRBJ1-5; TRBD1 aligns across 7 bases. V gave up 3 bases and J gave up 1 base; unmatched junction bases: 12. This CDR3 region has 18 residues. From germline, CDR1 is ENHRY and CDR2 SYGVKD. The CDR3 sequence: CAISDRDRGGLSNQPQHF. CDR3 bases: TGTGCCATCAGTGACCGGGACAGAGGGGGGCTCAGCAATCAGCCCCAGCATTTT.

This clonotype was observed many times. The CDR3 sequence: CSARGGLANYEQYF. The CDR3 DNA follows: TGCAGTGCTAGAGGGGGACTAGCCAACTACGAGCAGTACTTC. The V gene is TRBV20-1, the J gene TRBJ2-7, with 9 bases lining up with TRBD2. The CDR3 is 14 residues long. Germline CDR1 is DFQATT and CDR2 is SNEGSKA (reference sequence). Germline trimming cut 1 base from V and 3 bases from J; bases unmatched to any gene: 4.

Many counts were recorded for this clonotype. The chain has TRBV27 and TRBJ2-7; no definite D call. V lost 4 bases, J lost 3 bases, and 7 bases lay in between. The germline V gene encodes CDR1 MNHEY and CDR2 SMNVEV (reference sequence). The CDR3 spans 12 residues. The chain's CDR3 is CASSSPHYEQYF. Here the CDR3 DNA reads TGTGCCAGCAGTTCCCCCCACTACGAGCAGTACTTC.

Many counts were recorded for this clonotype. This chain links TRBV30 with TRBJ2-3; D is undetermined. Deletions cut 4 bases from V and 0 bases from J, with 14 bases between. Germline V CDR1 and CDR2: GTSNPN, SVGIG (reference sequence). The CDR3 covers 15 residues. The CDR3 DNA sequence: TGTGCCTGGACGGATGGCGACCCTAGCACAGATACGCAGTATTTT. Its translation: CAWTDGDPSTDTQYF.

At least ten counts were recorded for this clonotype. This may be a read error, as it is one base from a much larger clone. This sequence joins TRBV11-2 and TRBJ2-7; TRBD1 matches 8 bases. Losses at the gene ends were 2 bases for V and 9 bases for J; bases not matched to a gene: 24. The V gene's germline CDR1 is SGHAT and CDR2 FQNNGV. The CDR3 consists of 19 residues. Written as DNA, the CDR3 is TGTGCCAGCAGCTTACGACATGGGACAGGCCCTGTAGGGGGCCATGGGCAGTACTTC. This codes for CASSLRHGTGPVGGHGQYF.

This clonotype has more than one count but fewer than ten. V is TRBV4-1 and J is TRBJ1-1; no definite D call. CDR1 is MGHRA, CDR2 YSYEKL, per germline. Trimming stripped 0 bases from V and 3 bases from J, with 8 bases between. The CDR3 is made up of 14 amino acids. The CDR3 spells CASSQDATDTEAFF. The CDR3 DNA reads TGCGCCAGCAGCCAAGACGCGACGGACACTGAAGCTTTCTTT.

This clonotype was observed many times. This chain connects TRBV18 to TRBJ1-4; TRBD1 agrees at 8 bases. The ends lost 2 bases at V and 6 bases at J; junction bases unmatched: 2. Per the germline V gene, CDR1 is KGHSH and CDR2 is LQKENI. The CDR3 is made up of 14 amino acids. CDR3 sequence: CASSPGQGDEKLFF. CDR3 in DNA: TGTGCCAGCTCACCAGGACAGGGAGATGAAAAACTGTTTTTT.

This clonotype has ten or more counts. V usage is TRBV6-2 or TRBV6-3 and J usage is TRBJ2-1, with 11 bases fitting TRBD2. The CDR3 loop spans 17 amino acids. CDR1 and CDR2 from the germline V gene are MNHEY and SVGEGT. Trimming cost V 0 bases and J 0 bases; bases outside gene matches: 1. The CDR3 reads CASSYSTSGSSYNEQFF. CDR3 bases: TGTGCCAGCAGTTACTCAACTAGCGGGAGCTCCTACAATGAGCAGTTCTTC.

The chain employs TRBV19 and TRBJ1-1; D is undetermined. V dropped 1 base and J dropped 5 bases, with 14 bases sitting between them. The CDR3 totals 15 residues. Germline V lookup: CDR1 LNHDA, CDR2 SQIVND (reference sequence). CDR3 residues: CASSIGRVPGTEAFF. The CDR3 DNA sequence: TGTGCCAGTAGTATAGGGAGGGTGCCGGGGACTGAAGCTTTCTTT.

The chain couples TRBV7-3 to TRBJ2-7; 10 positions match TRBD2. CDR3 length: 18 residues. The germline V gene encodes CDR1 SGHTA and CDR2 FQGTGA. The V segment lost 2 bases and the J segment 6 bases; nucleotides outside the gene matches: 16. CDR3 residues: CASSLRFGLLAGVGEQYF. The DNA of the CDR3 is TGTGCCAGCAGCTTACGGTTCGGGTTGCTAGCGGGAGTAGGCGAGCAGTACTTC.

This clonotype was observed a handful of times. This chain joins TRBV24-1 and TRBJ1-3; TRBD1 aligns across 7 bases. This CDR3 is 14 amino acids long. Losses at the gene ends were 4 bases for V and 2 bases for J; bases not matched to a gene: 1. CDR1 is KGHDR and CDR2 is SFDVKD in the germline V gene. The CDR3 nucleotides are TGTGCCACCAGTGAGACAGGGACTGGAAACACCATATATTTT. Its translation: CATSETGTGNTIYF.

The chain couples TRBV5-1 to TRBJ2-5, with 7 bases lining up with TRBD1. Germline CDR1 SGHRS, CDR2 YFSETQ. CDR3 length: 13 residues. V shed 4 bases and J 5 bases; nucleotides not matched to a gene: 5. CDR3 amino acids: CASSTTGKETQYF. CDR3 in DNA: TGCGCCAGCAGCACGACAGGGAAGGAGACCCAGTACTTC.

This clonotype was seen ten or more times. For the CDR3, the DNA is TGTGCCAGCAGCTTAGATGAGGGGGTACGGCCCCAGCATTTT. Its protein product is CASSLDEGVRPQHF. The chain has TRBV7-8 and TRBJ1-5; D possibly corresponds to TRBD1 (6 bases). Germline V lookup: CDR1 SGHVS, CDR2 FQNEAQ. Trimming left V 1 base short and J 9 bases short, with 13 bases between. The CDR3 is 14 amino acids.

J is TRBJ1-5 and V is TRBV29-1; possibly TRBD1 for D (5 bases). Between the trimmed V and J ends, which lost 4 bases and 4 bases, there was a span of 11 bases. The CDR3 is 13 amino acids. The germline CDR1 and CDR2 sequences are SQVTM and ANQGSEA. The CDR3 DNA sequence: TGCAGCGTTGGGGCAGGGAATAATCAGCCCCAGCATTTT. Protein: CSVGAGNNQPQHF.

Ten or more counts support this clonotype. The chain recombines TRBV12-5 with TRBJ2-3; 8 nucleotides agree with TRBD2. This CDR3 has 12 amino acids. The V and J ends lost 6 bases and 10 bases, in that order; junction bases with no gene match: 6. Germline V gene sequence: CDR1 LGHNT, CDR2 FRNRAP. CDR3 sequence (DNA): TGTGCTAGTGGCAACATAGCGGGATCGCAGTATTTT. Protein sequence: CASGNIAGSQYF.

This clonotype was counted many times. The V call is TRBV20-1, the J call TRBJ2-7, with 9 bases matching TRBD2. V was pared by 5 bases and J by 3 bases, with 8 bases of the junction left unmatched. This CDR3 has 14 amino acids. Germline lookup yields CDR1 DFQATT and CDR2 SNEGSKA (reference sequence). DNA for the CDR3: TGCAGTGCTGTGGGCCTAGCGGGACTCTACGAGCAGTACTTC. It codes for CSAVGLAGLYEQYF.